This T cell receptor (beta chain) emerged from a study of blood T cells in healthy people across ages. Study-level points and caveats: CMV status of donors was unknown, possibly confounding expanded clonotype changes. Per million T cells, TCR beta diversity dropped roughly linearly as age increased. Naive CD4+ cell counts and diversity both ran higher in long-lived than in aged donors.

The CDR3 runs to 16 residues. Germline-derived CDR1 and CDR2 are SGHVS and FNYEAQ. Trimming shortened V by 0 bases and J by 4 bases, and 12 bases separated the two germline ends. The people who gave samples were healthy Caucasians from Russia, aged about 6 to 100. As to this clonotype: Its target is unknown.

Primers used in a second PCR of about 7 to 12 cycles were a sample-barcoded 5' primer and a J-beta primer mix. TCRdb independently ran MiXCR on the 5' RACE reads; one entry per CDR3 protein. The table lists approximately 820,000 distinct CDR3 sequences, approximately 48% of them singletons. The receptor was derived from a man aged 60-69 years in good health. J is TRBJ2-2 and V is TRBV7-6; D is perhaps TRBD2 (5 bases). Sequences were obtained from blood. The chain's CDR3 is CASSLAAGSGTGELFF. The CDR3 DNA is TGTGCCAGCAGCTTAGCGGCGGGTTCCGGCACCGGGGAGCTGTTTTTT.